This T cell receptor (beta chain) came from a study of T-cell reconstitution after alpha-beta-depleted transplantation in children (dated by TCRdb to the mid-2010s). As for the study more broadly: The study quantitatively tracked T-cell immune reconstitution after TCRalphabeta/CD19-depleted allogeneic hematopoietic cell transplantation in children using TCR repertoire profiling. The investigation overall reported the following: The apparently early recovery of alphabetaT-cell counts about two months after transplant reportedly depended on only several hundred rapidly expanded clones that came from non-depleted graft cells. Hyperexpanded clone frequencies declined over subsequent months; after one year, T-cell counts and TCRbeta diversity were mostly attributed to newly produced T cells. In some patients, the high TCRbeta diversity seen at day 60 was put down to recipient T cells and intrathymic progenitors that had survived conditioning.

Regarding this clonotype: Its recognized antigen is unknown. It has no much larger one-base neighbor in the sample; base qualities were not kept.

The library relied on PCR. Sequencer: Illumina HiSeq 2500. TCR libraries were prepared with molecular barcoding, using unique molecular identifiers to normalize TCRbeta repertoire quantification. TCRdb reprocessed the public reads (quality trimming at Q25 with fastp, clone calling with MiXCR) and kept in-frame beta chains. Rows with one shared CDR3 protein collapse into an entry with the most common genes and DNA. A total of 600,000 to 800,000 distinct CDR3 sequences appear in this sample, around 14% of them only once. Jointly, the top ten make up 0.79% of the sample. Taken from cysteine to phenylalanine, the CDR3 has 15 residues. CDR3 DNA is the only sequence kept; it has 45 bases, read in frame from the first base. Trimming costs V 6 bases and J 2 bases, and their ends lie 17 bases apart. Per the germline V gene (reference sequence), LNHDA is the CDR1 and SQIVND is the CDR2. The treatment or condition label on this specimen signifies: allogeneic hematopoietic cell transplantation with graft depleted of TCRalphabeta T cells and CD19 B cells. TCRalphabeta/CD19-depleted allogeneic hematopoietic cell grafts were given to the transplant recipients, all of whom were children.

The sequence is built from TRBV19 and TRBJ2-7, with an unclear D gene assignment. Source: PBMCs, taken before TCRalphabeta/CD19-depleted stem cell transplant. The TCR sequence derives from a girl aged 2-10 years with congenital amegakaryocytic thrombocytopenia, due to receive a stem cell transplant. The bases read TGTGCCAGTAGAAAACCCGGCGAACCTCCCTACGAGCAGTACTTC. Translated, it gives CASRKPGEPPYEQYF.